The present entry profiles one T cell receptor (beta chain) with its context. Its cognate antigen is unknown. The CDR3 length is 13 residues. Germline V gives CDR1 SQVTM, CDR2 ANQGSEA. V gave up 5 bases and J gave up 6 bases; unmatched junction bases: 3. The data originate from a study of lymphopenia after photon versus proton radiotherapy. The study, taken as a whole, reports: Better survival with proton therapy was suggested as possible, not demonstrated.

The assay was immunoSEQ multiplex PCR, and TCRdb's table has in-frame clones only and misses some. The sample records roughly 14,000 clones, around 84% being singletons. The genes are TRBV29-1 and TRBJ2-7; 14 nucleotides agree with TRBD2. The TCR originated in a man between 65 and 85 years old with pancreatic cancer. Here the sequenced sample was peripheral blood, taken from a patient treated with proton-based radiotherapy. The CDR3 loop is CSVTTSGRVEQYF. CDR3 nucleotides: TGCAGCGTTACGACTAGCGGGAGGGTCGAGCAGTACTTC.